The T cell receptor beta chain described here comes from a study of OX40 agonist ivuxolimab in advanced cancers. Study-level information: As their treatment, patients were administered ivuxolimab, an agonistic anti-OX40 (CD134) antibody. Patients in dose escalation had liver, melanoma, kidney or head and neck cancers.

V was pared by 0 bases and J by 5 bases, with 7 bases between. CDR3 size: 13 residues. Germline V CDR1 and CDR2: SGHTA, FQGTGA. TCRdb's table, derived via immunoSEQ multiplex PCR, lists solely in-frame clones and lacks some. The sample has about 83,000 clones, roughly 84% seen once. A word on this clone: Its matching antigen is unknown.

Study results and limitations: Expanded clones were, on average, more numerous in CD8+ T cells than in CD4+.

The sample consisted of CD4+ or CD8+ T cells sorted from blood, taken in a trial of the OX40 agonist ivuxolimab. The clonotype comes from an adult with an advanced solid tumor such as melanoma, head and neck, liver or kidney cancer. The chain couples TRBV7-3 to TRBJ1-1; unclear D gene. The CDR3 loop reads CASSLTPRTEAFF. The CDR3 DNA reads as TGTGCCAGCAGCTTAACCCCGCGGACTGAAGCTTTCTTT.